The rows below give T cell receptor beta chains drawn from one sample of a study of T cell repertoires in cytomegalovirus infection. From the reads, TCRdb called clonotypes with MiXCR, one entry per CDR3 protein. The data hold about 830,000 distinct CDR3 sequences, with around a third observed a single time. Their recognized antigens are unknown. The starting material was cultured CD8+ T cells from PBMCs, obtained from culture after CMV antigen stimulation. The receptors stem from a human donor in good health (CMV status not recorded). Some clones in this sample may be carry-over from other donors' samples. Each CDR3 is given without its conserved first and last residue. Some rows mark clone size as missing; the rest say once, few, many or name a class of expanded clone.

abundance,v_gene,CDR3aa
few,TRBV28,ASSLLGQINYGYT
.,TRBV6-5,ASTISGGGETQY
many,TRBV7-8,ASSLISYNEQF
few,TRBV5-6,ASSLEETATYEQY
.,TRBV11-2,ASSLDRAGAEAF
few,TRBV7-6,ASSSETGGKNEQY
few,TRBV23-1,ASSPRTSQETQY
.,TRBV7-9,ASSLALSFYKQY
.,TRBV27,ASSGSDYGYT
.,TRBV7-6,ASSLAPGQYYGYT
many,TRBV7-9,ASSVTGTNTEAF
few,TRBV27,ASSLGGSGPYQETQY
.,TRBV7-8,ASSLDSWQGETQY
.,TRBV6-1,ASSLERGGSRDTDTQY
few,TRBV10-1,ASSESLQGAYTDTQY
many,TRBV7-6,ASSLDGLGELF
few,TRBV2,ATPLADSTDTQY
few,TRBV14,ASSQGPSDTQY
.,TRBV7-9,ASTARAYGTTDTQY
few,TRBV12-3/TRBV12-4,ASEGSNTEAF
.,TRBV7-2,ASSLAWGPTDTQY
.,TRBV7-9,ASSFRTDSTEAF
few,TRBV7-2,ASSLSDGDEQF
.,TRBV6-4,ASREYHRADGYT
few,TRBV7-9,ASSSDSQGRHNEQF
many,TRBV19,ASSIAGYTGELF
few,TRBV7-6,ASSLGLTQGYT
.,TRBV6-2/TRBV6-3,ASSRTGYDQPQH
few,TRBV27,ASRIQGSNQPQH
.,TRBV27,ASSPSVGSDQPQH